These T cell receptor beta chains were read from a single sample in a study of graft-versus-host responses after intestinal transplantation. Generated by immunoSEQ multiplex PCR, the TCRdb table keeps only in-frame clones and is missing some. The data show around 54,000 clones, roughly nine tenths seen once. This specimen consisted of PBMCs, obtained 650 to 680 days after intestinal transplant. The receptors were sampled from a human patient who received an intestinal transplant, so some T cells may come from the graft donor. Each CDR3 is given with its conserved first and last residue. The D gene is left open where the match is weak. Clone size is not always given. Where it is, it says once, few, many or a class for expanded clones.

v_gene: TRBV19
abundance: -
len: 18
d_gene: TRBD2
j_gene: TRBJ2-3
CDR3aa: CASSIGALAGLGTDTQYF
CDR3nt: TGTGCCAGTAGTATAGGAGCACTAGCGGGGCTGGGCACAGATACGCAGTATTTT

v_gene: TRBV9
abundance: -
len: 17
d_gene: TRBD1
j_gene: TRBJ1-2
CDR3aa: CASSVDPGDRGHYGYTF
CDR3nt: TGTGCCAGCAGCGTCGACCCGGGAGACAGGGGCCACTATGGCTACACCTTC

v_gene: TRBV7-6
abundance: -
len: 15
d_gene: -
j_gene: TRBJ2-7
CDR3aa: CASSPTVGTTYEQYF
CDR3nt: TGTGCCAGCAGCCCAACGGTGGGCACCACCTACGAGCAGTACTTC

v_gene: TRBV7-9
abundance: -
len: 12
d_gene: -
j_gene: TRBJ2-7
CDR3aa: CASSPQSYEQYF
CDR3nt: TGTGCCAGCAGCCCGCAGTCCTACGAGCAGTACTTC

v_gene: TRBV19
abundance: -
len: 15
d_gene: TRBD1
j_gene: TRBJ2-7
CDR3aa: CATSDRQGASYEQYF
CDR3nt: TGTGCCACTAGCGACAGACAGGGGGCCTCCTACGAGCAGTACTTC

v_gene: TRBV4-2
abundance: -
len: 16
d_gene: -
j_gene: TRBJ2-2
CDR3aa: CASSQVRGANTGELFF
CDR3nt: TGTGCCAGCAGCCAAGTTAGGGGGGCTAACACCGGGGAGCTGTTTTTT

v_gene: TRBV10-3
abundance: -
len: 14
d_gene: -
j_gene: TRBJ2-7
CDR3aa: CAISESRPAYEQYF
CDR3nt: TGTGCCATCAGTGAGTCTAGGCCCGCCTACGAGCAGTACTTC

v_gene: TRBV29-1
abundance: -
len: 12
d_gene: -
j_gene: TRBJ2-3
CDR3aa: CSVERATDTQYF
CDR3nt: TGCAGCGTTGAGAGGGCTACAGATACGCAGTATTTT

v_gene: TRBV5-1
abundance: once
len: 16
d_gene: -
j_gene: TRBJ2-1
CDR3aa: CASSTQVTLSYNEQFF
CDR3nt: TGCGCCAGCAGTACTCAAGTAACGCTCTCCTACAATGAGCAGTTCTTC

v_gene: TRBV7-9
abundance: -
len: 15
d_gene: -
j_gene: TRBJ2-1
CDR3aa: CASSLRGGGENEQFF
CDR3nt: TGTGCCAGCAGTTTAAGGGGGGGCGGAGAAAATGAGCAGTTCTTC

v_gene: TRBV7-2
abundance: -
len: 14
d_gene: -
j_gene: TRBJ1-6
CDR3aa: CASSQDRSWSPLHF
CDR3nt: TGTGCCAGCAGCCAAGACAGGTCTTGGTCACCCCTCCACTTT

v_gene: TRBV7-2
abundance: -
len: 15
d_gene: -
j_gene: TRBJ2-1
CDR3aa: CASSLAGTDYNEQFF
CDR3nt: TGTGCCAGCAGCTTAGCAGGGACGGACTACAATGAGCAGTTCTTC

v_gene: TRBV30
abundance: -
len: 14
d_gene: TRBD2
j_gene: TRBJ2-1
CDR3aa: CAWSVAGGYNEQFF
CDR3nt: TGTGCCTGGAGTGTAGCGGGGGGCTACAATGAGCAGTTCTTC

v_gene: TRBV27
abundance: -
len: 14
d_gene: TRBD1
j_gene: TRBJ1-4
CDR3aa: CASRGTGANEKLFF
CDR3nt: TGTGCCAGCAGAGGGACAGGGGCTAATGAAAAACTGTTTTTT

v_gene: TRBV5-1
abundance: -
len: 15
d_gene: -
j_gene: TRBJ2-5
CDR3aa: CASSPPVGVQETQYF
CDR3nt: TGCGCCAGCAGCCCGCCTGTGGGGGTCCAAGAGACCCAGTACTTC

v_gene: TRBV19
abundance: -
len: 16
d_gene: TRBD1
j_gene: TRBJ2-2
CDR3aa: CASSIGGQGTAGELFF
CDR3nt: TGTGCCAGTAGTATCGGGGGACAGGGTACCGCCGGGGAGCTGTTTTTT

v_gene: TRBV9
abundance: -
len: 16
d_gene: TRBD2
j_gene: TRBJ2-3
CDR3aa: CASSLIAGGSTDTQYF
CDR3nt: TGTGCCAGCAGCTTAATAGCGGGGGGAAGCACAGATACGCAGTATTTT

v_gene: TRBV5-4
abundance: -
len: 15
d_gene: -
j_gene: TRBJ2-1
CDR3aa: CASSLAGPSYNEQFF
CDR3nt: TGTGCCAGCAGCTTGGCGGGGCCATCCTACAATGAGCAGTTCTTC

v_gene: TRBV11-3
abundance: -
len: 15
d_gene: TRBD2
j_gene: TRBJ2-1
CDR3aa: CASTQRGGRFNEQFF
CDR3nt: TGTGCCAGCACGCAGCGGGGGGGCCGTTTCAATGAGCAGTTCTTC

v_gene: TRBV5-4
abundance: once
len: 13
d_gene: -
j_gene: TRBJ1-1
CDR3aa: CASSSGMNTEAFF
CDR3nt: TGTGCCAGCAGCTCTGGTATGAACACTGAAGCTTTCTTT

v_gene: TRBV11-3
abundance: -
len: 14
d_gene: -
j_gene: TRBJ1-4
CDR3aa: CASSLRPDNEKLFF
CDR3nt: TGTGCCAGCAGCTTAAGGCCTGATAATGAAAAACTGTTTTTT

v_gene: TRBV9
abundance: -
len: 16
d_gene: TRBD2
j_gene: TRBJ2-2
CDR3aa: CASSGRSGGATGELFF
CDR3nt: TGTGCCAGCAGCGGGAGGAGCGGGGGGGCCACCGGGGAGCTGTTTTTT

v_gene: TRBV9
abundance: -
len: 16
d_gene: TRBD1
j_gene: TRBJ1-2
CDR3aa: CASSVNVGQGDYGYTF
CDR3nt: TGTGCCAGCAGCGTGAATGTGGGACAGGGAGACTATGGCTACACCTTC

v_gene: TRBV10-3
abundance: -
len: 16
d_gene: -
j_gene: TRBJ2-7
CDR3aa: CAISESEGEISYEQYF
CDR3nt: TGTGCCATCAGTGAGTCTGAGGGGGAGATATCCTACGAGCAGTACTTC

v_gene: TRBV6-6
abundance: once
len: 16
d_gene: -
j_gene: TRBJ2-7
CDR3aa: CASSYSPPGQGYEQYF
CDR3nt: TGTGCCAGCAGTTACTCCCCCCCCGGGCAGGGCTACGAGCAGTACTTC

v_gene: TRBV14
abundance: -
len: 15
d_gene: TRBD1
j_gene: TRBJ2-4
CDR3aa: CASSQVTGVGGIQYF
CDR3nt: TGTGCCAGCAGCCAAGTCACAGGGGTCGGCGGCATTCAGTACTTC

v_gene: TRBV6-1
abundance: -
len: 14
d_gene: TRBD1
j_gene: TRBJ1-5
CDR3aa: CASSEYRGLQPQHF
CDR3nt: TGTGCCAGCAGTGAATACAGGGGGTTACAGCCCCAGCATTTT

v_gene: TRBV29-1
abundance: -
len: 11
d_gene: -
j_gene: TRBJ2-7
CDR3aa: CSVDLNYEQYF
CDR3nt: TGCAGCGTTGACCTAAACTACGAGCAGTACTTC

v_gene: TRBV6-1
abundance: -
len: 16
d_gene: TRBD1
j_gene: TRBJ2-7
CDR3aa: CASSAIPLTGAYEQYF
CDR3nt: TGTGCCAGCAGTGCCATCCCCCTGACAGGGGCCTACGAGCAGTACTTC

v_gene: TRBV4-2
abundance: few
len: 14
d_gene: -
j_gene: TRBJ1-2
CDR3aa: CASSQAGLSGGYTF
CDR3nt: TGTGCCAGCAGCCAAGCAGGGTTGTCGGGTGGCTACACCTTC

v_gene: TRBV18
abundance: -
len: 16
d_gene: -
j_gene: TRBJ1-3
CDR3aa: CASSPTDPSSGNTIYF
CDR3nt: TGTGCCAGCTCACCCACGGATCCGAGCTCTGGAAACACCATATATTTT

v_gene: TRBV7-3
abundance: -
len: 15
d_gene: -
j_gene: TRBJ2-7
CDR3aa: CASSLFPGQSYEQYF
CDR3nt: TGTGCCAGCAGCTTATTCCCGGGACAATCCTACGAGCAGTACTTC

v_gene: TRBV11-3
abundance: -
len: 17
d_gene: TRBD2
j_gene: TRBJ2-7
CDR3aa: CASSLGGGRGSSYEQYF
CDR3nt: TGTGCCAGCAGCTTAGGGGGTGGGCGGGGGAGCTCCTACGAGCAGTACTTC

v_gene: TRBV11-2
abundance: -
len: 15
d_gene: -
j_gene: TRBJ1-6
CDR3aa: CASSLRAGGNSPLHF
CDR3nt: TGTGCCAGCAGCTTACGAGCGGGAGGTAATTCACCCCTCCACTTT

v_gene: TRBV5-6
abundance: -
len: 18
d_gene: TRBD2
j_gene: TRBJ2-2
CDR3aa: CASSYWTSGGQNTGELFF
CDR3nt: TGTGCCAGCAGTTATTGGACTAGCGGGGGACAGAACACCGGGGAGCTGTTTTTT

v_gene: TRBV7-8
abundance: large
len: 14
d_gene: -
j_gene: TRBJ2-7
CDR3aa: CASSTRTDSYEQYF
CDR3nt: TGTGCCAGCAGCACCCGGACGGACTCCTACGAGCAGTACTTC

v_gene: TRBV18
abundance: -
len: 15
d_gene: -
j_gene: TRBJ1-3
CDR3aa: CASSPKQDSGNTIYF
CDR3nt: TGTGCCAGCTCACCAAAGCAGGACAGCGGAAACACCATATATTTT

v_gene: TRBV29-1
abundance: -
len: 14
d_gene: -
j_gene: TRBJ1-1
CDR3aa: CSVKQGWGFREAFF
CDR3nt: TGCAGCGTCAAACAGGGTTGGGGCTTTCGGGAAGCTTTCTTT

v_gene: TRBV7-9
abundance: once
len: 13
d_gene: -
j_gene: TRBJ2-7
CDR3aa: CASGTSGYYEQYF
CDR3nt: TGTGCCAGTGGGACATCCGGCTACTACGAGCAGTACTTC

v_gene: TRBV19
abundance: -
len: 16
d_gene: -
j_gene: TRBJ1-3
CDR3aa: CASSISGSPEGNTIYF
CDR3nt: TGTGCCAGTAGTATTTCGGGCAGTCCCGAAGGAAACACCATATATTTT

v_gene: TRBV18
abundance: once
len: 16
d_gene: -
j_gene: TRBJ1-2
CDR3aa: CASSPQDTGDGYGYTF
CDR3nt: TGTGCCAGCTCACCTCAGGACACGGGAGATGGCTATGGCTACACCTTC

v_gene: TRBV6-1
abundance: -
len: 12
d_gene: -
j_gene: TRBJ1-4
CDR3aa: CASSDSYEKLFF
CDR3nt: TGTGCCAGCAGTGACAGTTATGAAAAACTGTTTTTT

v_gene: TRBV9
abundance: -
len: 14
d_gene: -
j_gene: TRBJ1-6
CDR3aa: CASSVEWALSPLHF
CDR3nt: TGTGCCAGCAGCGTAGAATGGGCACTTTCACCCCTCCACTTT

v_gene: TRBV4-1
abundance: -
len: 13
d_gene: -
j_gene: TRBJ1-2
CDR3aa: CASSPPGPPGYTF
CDR3nt: TGCGCCAGCAGCCCTCCGGGCCCACCGGGCTACACCTTC

v_gene: TRBV5-1
abundance: -
len: 14
d_gene: -
j_gene: TRBJ2-1
CDR3aa: CASSTDPSMDEQFF
CDR3nt: TGCGCCAGCAGCACCGACCCTAGCATGGATGAGCAGTTCTTC

v_gene: TRBV2
abundance: -
len: 15
d_gene: TRBD2
j_gene: TRBJ2-1
CDR3aa: CASSTGLGDYNEQFF
CDR3nt: TGTGCCAGCAGTACAGGACTAGGAGACTACAATGAGCAGTTCTTC

v_gene: TRBV7-9
abundance: -
len: 18
d_gene: TRBD1
j_gene: TRBJ1-1
CDR3aa: CASSSTPGQGGMNTEAFF
CDR3nt: TGTGCCAGCAGCTCAACCCCGGGACAGGGCGGGATGAACACTGAAGCTTTCTTT

v_gene: TRBV4-1
abundance: -
len: 17
d_gene: -
j_gene: TRBJ2-2
CDR3aa: CASSQVPKGAARWELFF
CDR3nt: TGCGCCAGCAGCCAAGTGCCTAAGGGAGCGGCTCGGTGGGAGCTGTTTTTT

v_gene: TRBV10-3
abundance: -
len: 15
d_gene: TRBD1
j_gene: TRBJ2-3
CDR3aa: CAIRIGTGGTDTQYF
CDR3nt: TGTGCCATCAGGATCGGGACAGGGGGAACAGATACGCAGTATTTT

v_gene: TRBV7-9
abundance: -
len: 17
d_gene: TRBD1
j_gene: TRBJ1-1
CDR3aa: CASSSLKTGGIATEAFF
CDR3nt: TGTGCCAGCAGCTCCCTCAAGACAGGGGGCATTGCCACTGAAGCTTTCTTT

v_gene: TRBV15
abundance: -
len: 17
d_gene: -
j_gene: TRBJ1-5
CDR3aa: CATSRDYRVAPNQPQHF
CDR3nt: TGTGCCACCAGCAGAGATTACAGGGTAGCCCCCAATCAGCCCCAGCATTTT

v_gene: TRBV5-1
abundance: -
len: 13
d_gene: -
j_gene: TRBJ2-7
CDR3aa: CASSFGQLDEQYF
CDR3nt: TGCGCCAGCAGCTTCGGACAGTTAGACGAGCAGTACTTC

v_gene: TRBV5-1
abundance: -
len: 15
d_gene: -
j_gene: TRBJ2-2
CDR3aa: CASSGDSANTGELFF
CDR3nt: TGCGCCAGCAGCGGAGACAGCGCGAACACCGGGGAGCTGTTTTTT

v_gene: TRBV5-8
abundance: -
len: 15
d_gene: -
j_gene: TRBJ2-7
CDR3aa: CASSLGRLYSYEQYF
CDR3nt: TGTGCCAGCAGCTTGGGACGACTCTACTCCTACGAGCAGTACTTC